This T cell receptor (beta chain) was recovered during a study of Graves' ophthalmopathy and Graves' hyperthyroidism (dated 2018 in TCRdb). For the study in its entirety: Peripheral blood was collected at initial diagnosis, prior to any treatment. To tell Graves' ophthalmopathy apart from Graves' hyperthyroidism, and to predict which patients would progress to ophthalmopathy, the study relied on TCR beta repertoire signatures. In total, 135 blood samples were TCR-sequenced: around 42 ophthalmopathy, some 72 hyperthyroidism and some 17 hyperthyroidism-to-ophthalmopathy patients. To explore V-J signatures distinguishing ophthalmopathy from hyperthyroidism, a discovery set of some 100 patients (around 44 ophthalmopathy, roughly 60 stable hyperthyroidism) was enrolled. An independent validation cohort was composed of some 18 hyperthyroidism patients and roughly 16 patients who later progressed from hyperthyroidism to ophthalmopathy. In roughly 6 hyperthyroidism patients, the T-cell repertoires found in thyroid tissue were compared with those found in blood. After sampling, hyperthyroidism patients received methimazole starting at 30 mg daily, and ophthalmopathy patients received high-dose intravenous methylprednisolone. The 75 to 100 discovery patients were divided at random into training and test sets in a 7:3 ratio. Here is what the overall study found, with its caveats: In validation, the model predicted ophthalmopathy progression with less than 71% sensitivity and less than 80% specificity; approximately 12 predicted patients were CT-confirmed with GO in a median of about 7.1 months. Sample size was not predetermined statistically, and investigators were not blinded to group allocation. Most expanded thyroid clonotypes with frequency above 0.001 were also detected in blood, suggesting blood repertoires may reflect the thyroid immune response. In cross-validation, the 13-signature model distinguished ophthalmopathy from stable hyperthyroidism with 85% to 90% sensitivity and nearly 82% specificity, and in the test set the corresponding values were roughly 80% and 76%.

Ophthalmopathy patients had moderately to severely active disease, Clinical Activity Score of at least 3, NOSPECS grade of at least 4, and disease duration under 3 months. Patients were excluded if they had other autoimmune diseases, uncontrolled infections, pregnancy or lactation. Clinical symptoms, serum thyroxine, TRAb, thyroid ultrasound and orbital computed tomography formed the basis of the diagnosis. Ficoll-Paque density gradient centrifugation was used to isolate PBMCs from approximately 10 ml of fresh peripheral blood. Total RNA was extracted using Trizol reagent, and RNA quality was checked on an Agilent 2100 Bioanalyzer. TCR beta CDR3 regions were amplified from RNA transcripts for repertoire sequencing. A first-round RT-PCR used HTBI primers with the Qiagen OneStep RT-PCR kit, followed by a second-round multiplex PCR, size selection and purification. Libraries were sequenced paired-end with 100 bp reads on an Illumina HiSeq2000. Per the source publication's procedure: SOAPnuke was used to process the reads, removing any read that contained adapters or uncalled bases, had a mean Phred below 15, or lacked an exact match to the constant primer or identifier. High-quality paired reads were merged with COPE v1.2.5. Unique nucleotide sequences were defined as clonotypes and aligned to IMGT TRB V, D and J references using MiTCR v1.1. Only V-J combinations with frequency above 0.0001 were analysed, covering over 98% of repertoires. A TCR clonal expansion and chaos score per V-J combination was defined as the ratio of F50 clonal expansion to chaos observed in the TCRdist matrix. Welch's t-statistics and random forest were used to reduce the features to 10 to 15 V-J combinations, which were then used as input to a naive Bayes classifier. The similarity between thyroid and blood repertoires was quantified using the Morisita-Horn index. In TCRdb, the public reads were trimmed at Q25 with fastp and aligned with MiXCR, with productive beta chains retained. One record per CDR3 amino acid sequence lists the most common genes and DNA. The V and J calls and clone size are TCRdb's, not the authors'. Within this sample are some 520,000 distinct CDR3 sequences, with about 15% of them counted one time only. The ten largest clones represent 9.8% of the sample.

With regard to this clonotype: Its antigen has not been determined. At one end the junction does not follow the germline gene, possibly because of a read error.

For CDR1 and CDR2, the germline V gene lists SGHAT and FQNNGV. The CDR3, cysteine through phenylalanine, is 15 amino acids long. The only DNA kept is the CDR3, 45 bases in frame from the first base. Sequencing was carried out using blood. The sequence links TRBV11-2 to TRBJ1-1; the D region possibly corresponds to TRBD1 (5 bases align). The source is a woman aged 25 to 39 with Graves' ophthalmopathy. Donor details come from another sample of the same person, matched by shared clones. CDR3 protein: CASSSPGAMNTEACF. The bases are TGTGCCAGCAGCTCCCCCGGGGCCATGAACACTGAAGCTTGCTTT.